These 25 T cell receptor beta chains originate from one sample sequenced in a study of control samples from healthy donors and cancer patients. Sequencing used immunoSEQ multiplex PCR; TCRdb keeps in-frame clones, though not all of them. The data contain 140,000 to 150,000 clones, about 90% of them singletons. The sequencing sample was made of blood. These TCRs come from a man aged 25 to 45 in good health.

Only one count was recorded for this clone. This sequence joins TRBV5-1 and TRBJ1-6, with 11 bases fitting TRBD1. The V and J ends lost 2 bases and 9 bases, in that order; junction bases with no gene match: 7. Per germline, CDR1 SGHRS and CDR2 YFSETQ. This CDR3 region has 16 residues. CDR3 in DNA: TGCGCCAGCAGCTTAGGGACAGGGGGTTTTTTTTCACCCCTCCACTTT. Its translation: CASSLGTGGFFSPLHF. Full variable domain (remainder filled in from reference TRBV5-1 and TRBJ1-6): KAGVTQTPRYLIKTRGQQVTLSCSPISGHRSVSWYQQTPGQGLQFLFEYFSETQRNKGNFPGRFSGRQFSNSRSEMNVSTLELGDSALYLCASSLGTGGFFSPLHFGNGTRLTVT.

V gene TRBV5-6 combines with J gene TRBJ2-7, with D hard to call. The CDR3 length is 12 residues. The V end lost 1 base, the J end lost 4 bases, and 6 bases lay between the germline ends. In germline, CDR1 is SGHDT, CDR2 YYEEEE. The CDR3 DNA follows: TGTGCCAGCAGCTTGCCGTTTTACGAGCAGTACTTC. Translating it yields CASSLPFYEQYF.

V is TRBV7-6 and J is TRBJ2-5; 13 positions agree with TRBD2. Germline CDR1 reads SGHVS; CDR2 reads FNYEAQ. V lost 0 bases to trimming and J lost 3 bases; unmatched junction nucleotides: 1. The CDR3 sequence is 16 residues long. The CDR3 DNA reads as TGTGCCAGCAGCTTAGCTGGACTAGCGGGGGAAGAGACCCAGTACTTC. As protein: CASSLAGLAGEETQYF.

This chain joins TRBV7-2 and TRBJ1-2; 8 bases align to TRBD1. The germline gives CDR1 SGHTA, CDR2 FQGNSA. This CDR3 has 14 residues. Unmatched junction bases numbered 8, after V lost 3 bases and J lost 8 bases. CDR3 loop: CASSLEGTGRGYTF. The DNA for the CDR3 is TGTGCCAGCAGCTTGGAGGGGACAGGTCGAGGCTACACCTTC.

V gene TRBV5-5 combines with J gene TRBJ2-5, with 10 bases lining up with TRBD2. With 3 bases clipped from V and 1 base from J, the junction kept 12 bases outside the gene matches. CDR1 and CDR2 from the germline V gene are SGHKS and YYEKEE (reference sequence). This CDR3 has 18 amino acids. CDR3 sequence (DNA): TGTGCCAGCAGCTCGCGACCTCTAGCGGGGGCAACCCAAGAGACCCAGTACTTC. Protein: CASSSRPLAGATQETQYF.

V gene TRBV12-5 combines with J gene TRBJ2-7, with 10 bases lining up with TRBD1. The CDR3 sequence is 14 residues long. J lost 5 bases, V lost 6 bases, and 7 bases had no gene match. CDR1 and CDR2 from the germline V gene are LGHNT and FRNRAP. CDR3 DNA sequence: TGTGCTAGTGGGCGACAGGGGGCGAGGAACGAGCAGTACTTC. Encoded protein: CASGRQGARNEQYF.

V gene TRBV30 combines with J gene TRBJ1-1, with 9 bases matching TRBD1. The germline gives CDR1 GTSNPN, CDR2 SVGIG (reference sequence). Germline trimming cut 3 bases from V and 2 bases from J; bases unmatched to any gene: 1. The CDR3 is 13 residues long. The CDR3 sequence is CAWRQGANTEAFF. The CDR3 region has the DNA TGTGCCTGGAGACAGGGGGCTAACACTGAAGCTTTCTTT.

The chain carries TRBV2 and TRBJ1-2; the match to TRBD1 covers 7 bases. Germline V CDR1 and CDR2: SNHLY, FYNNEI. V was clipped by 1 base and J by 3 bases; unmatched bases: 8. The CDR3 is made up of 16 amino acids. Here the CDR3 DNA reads TGTGCCAGCAGTGAAGGGTACAGGGGAAGTCACTATGGCTACACCTTC. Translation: CASSEGYRGSHYGYTF.

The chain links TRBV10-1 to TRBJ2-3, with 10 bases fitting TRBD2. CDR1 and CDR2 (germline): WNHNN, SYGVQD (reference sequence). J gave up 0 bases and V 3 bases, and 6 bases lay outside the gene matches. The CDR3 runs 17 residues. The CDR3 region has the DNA TGCGCCAGCAGTGACCCTACTAGCGGGACAAGCACAGATACGCAGTATTTT. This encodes CASSDPTSGTSTDTQYF.

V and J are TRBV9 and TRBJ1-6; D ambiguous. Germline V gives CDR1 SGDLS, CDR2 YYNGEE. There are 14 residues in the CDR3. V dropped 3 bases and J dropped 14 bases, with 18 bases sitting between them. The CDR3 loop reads CASSGRPSNSALHF. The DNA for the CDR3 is TGTGCCAGCAGCGGGCGACCCTCAAATTCGGCCCTCCACTTT.

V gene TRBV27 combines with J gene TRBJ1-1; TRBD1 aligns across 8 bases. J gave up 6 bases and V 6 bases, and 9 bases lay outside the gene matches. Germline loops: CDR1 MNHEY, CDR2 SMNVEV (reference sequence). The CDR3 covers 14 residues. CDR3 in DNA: TGTGCCAGCAGCCATGGACAGGGAAGATCTGAAGCTTTCTTT. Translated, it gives CASSHGQGRSEAFF.

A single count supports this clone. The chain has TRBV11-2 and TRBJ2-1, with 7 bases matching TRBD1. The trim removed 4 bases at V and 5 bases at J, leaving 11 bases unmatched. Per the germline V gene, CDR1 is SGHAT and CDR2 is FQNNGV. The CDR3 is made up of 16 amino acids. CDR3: CASSSPQGLFHNEQFF. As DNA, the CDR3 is TGTGCCAGCAGCTCCCCACAGGGGTTATTCCACAATGAGCAGTTCTTC.

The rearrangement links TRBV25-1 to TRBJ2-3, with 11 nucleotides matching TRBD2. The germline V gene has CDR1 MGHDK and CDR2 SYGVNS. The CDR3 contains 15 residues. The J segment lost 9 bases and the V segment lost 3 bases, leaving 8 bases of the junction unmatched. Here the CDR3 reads CASSDHSGGAVTQYF. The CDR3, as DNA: TGTGCCAGCAGTGATCATAGCGGGGGGGCCGTGACGCAGTATTTT.

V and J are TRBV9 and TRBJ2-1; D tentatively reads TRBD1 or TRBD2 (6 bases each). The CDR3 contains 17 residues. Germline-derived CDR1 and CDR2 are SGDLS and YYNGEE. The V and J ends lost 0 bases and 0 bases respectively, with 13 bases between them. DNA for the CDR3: TGTGCCAGCAGCGTAGCTCTAGGGGGGATCTCCTACAATGAGCAGTTCTTC. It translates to CASSVALGGISYNEQFF.

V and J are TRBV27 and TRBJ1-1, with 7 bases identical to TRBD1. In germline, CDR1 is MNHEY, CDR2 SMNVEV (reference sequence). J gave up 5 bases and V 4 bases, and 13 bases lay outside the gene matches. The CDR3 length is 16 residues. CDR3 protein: CASSYPQGGAGTEAFF. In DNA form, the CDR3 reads TGTGCCAGCAGTTACCCTCAGGGGGGGGCTGGGACTGAAGCTTTCTTT.

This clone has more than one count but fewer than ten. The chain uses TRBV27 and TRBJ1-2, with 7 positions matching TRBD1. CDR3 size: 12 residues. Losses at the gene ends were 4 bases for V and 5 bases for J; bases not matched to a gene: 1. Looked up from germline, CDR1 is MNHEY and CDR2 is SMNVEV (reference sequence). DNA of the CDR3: TGTGCCAGCAGTTCGACAGGGTATGGCTACACCTTC. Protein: CASSSTGYGYTF.

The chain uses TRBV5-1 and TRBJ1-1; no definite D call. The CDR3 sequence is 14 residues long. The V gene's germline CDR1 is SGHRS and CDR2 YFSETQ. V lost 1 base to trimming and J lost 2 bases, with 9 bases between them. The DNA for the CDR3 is TGCGCCAGCAGCTTGAATTCGGGCAACACTGAAGCTTTCTTT. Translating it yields CASSLNSGNTEAFF.

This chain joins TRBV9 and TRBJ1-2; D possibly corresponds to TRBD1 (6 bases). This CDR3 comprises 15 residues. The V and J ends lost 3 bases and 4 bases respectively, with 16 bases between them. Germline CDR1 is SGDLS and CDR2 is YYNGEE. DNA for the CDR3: TGTGCCAGCAGCGCCCACAGGGAGACCCCCTATGGCTACACCTTC. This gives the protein CASSAHRETPYGYTF. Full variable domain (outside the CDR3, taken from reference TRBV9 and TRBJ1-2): DSGVTQTPKHLITATGQRVTLRCSPRSGDLSVYWYQQSLDQGLQFLIQYYNGEERAKGNILERFSAQQFPDLHSELNLSSLELGDSALYFCASSAHRETPYGYTFGSGTRLTVV.

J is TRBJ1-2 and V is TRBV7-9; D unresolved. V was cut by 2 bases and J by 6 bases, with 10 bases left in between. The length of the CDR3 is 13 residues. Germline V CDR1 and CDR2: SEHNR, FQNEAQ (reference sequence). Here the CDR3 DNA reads TGTGCCAGCAGCTTATCCCTCAGTAATGGCTACACCTTC. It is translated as CASSLSLSNGYTF.

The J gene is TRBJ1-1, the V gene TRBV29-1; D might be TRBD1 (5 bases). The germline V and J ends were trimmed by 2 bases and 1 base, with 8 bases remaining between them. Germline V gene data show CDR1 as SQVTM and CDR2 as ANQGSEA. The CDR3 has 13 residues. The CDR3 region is CSVERGGNTEAFF. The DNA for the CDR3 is TGCAGCGTTGAAAGGGGAGGGAACACTGAAGCTTTCTTT.

CDR3 in DNA: TGTGCCAGCAGCCCCGGACTAGCGGGGGACGAGCAGTACTTC. It encodes CASSPGLAGDEQYF. The V and J genes are TRBV3-1 (or the pseudogene TRBV3-2) and TRBJ2-7, with 13 bases aligning to TRBD2. CDR3 length equals 14 residues. Germline CDR1 and CDR2: LGHDT and YNNKEL (reference sequence). V was pared by 4 bases and J by 5 bases, with 2 bases of the junction left unmatched.

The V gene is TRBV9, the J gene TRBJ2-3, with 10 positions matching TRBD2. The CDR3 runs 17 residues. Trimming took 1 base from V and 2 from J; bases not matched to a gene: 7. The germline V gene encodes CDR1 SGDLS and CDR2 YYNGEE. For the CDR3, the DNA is TGTGCCAGCAGCGTAATAGGGAGCGGGGGGGCCACAGATACGCAGTATTTT. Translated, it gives CASSVIGSGGATDTQYF.

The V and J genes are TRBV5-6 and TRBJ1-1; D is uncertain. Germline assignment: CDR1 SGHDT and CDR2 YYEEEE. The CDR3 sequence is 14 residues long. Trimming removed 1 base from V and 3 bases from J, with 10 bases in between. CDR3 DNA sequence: TGTGCCAGCAGCTTGTTAGGGTGGGACACTGAAGCTTTCTTT. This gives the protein CASSLLGWDTEAFF.

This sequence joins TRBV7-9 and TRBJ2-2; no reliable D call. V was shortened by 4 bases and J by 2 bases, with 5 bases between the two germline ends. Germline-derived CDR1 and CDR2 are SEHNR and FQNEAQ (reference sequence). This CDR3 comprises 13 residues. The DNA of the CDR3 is TGTGCCAGCAGCTCTGTAAACACCGGGGAGCTGTTTTTT. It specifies CASSSVNTGELFF.

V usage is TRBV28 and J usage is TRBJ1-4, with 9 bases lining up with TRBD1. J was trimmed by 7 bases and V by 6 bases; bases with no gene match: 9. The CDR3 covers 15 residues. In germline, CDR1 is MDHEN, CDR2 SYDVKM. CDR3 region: CASRQQGASGEKLFF. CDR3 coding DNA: TGTGCCAGCAGGCAACAGGGGGCGTCAGGTGAAAAACTGTTTTTT.